This T cell receptor (beta chain) was captured by sequencing in a study of T cells after posttransplantation cyclophosphamide. Clones were sequenced by immunoSEQ multiplex PCR, and TCRdb holds only the in-frame ones, with some missing. The sample has some 10,000 clones, about four fifths seen once; the top ten hold under 5.5%. Unmatched junction bases numbered 11, after V lost 4 bases and J lost 8 bases. Germline V gene sequence: CDR1 SNHLY, CDR2 FYNNEI. This CDR3 spans 18 amino acids. Whole-study results and caveats: Recipient CMV seropositivity and CMV reactivation strongly tracked TRB clonality. Donor CD8+ memory clones often dominated recipient blood repertoires at later times. Blood and skin or GI T cell repertoires showed limited TRB overlap.

Notes on this clone: Its target is unknown.

Treatment was busulfan-fludarabine conditioning, a marrow graft, and cyclophosphamide on days +3 and +4. The specimen comprised PBMCs, sampled after allogeneic stem cell transplant with posttransplant cyclophosphamide. The chain links TRBV2 to TRBJ2-1; 16 bases line up with TRBD2. This receptor was identified in a female patient between 50 and 59 years old who received an allogeneic stem cell transplant from a related donor, was CMV-positive, and had no GVHD. These T cells may partly come from the graft donor. This CDR3 is CASSGPLGLAGGTYEQFF. CDR3 in DNA: TGTGCCAGCAGTGGTCCCCTGGGACTAGCGGGGGGGACTTATGAGCAGTTCTTC.